Reported below is one T cell receptor beta chain. Its specificity is unknown. Clones were read by immunoSEQ multiplex PCR, and TCRdb kept only the in-frame ones, dropping some. The data show about 21,000 clones, with approximately 84% seen just once and over 20% held by the top ten. These data originate in a study of Tregs in tolerant kidney transplant recipients. General study points: Biological reproducibility was not directly addressed, but technical replication error appeared minimal. Antigen-driven expansion was suggested because donor-specific Tregs expanded more than all Tregs in tolerant patients. Expanding Tregs on activated donor B cells appeared to best identify donor-specific TCRbeta clones.

The nonmyeloablative bone marrow transplants came from related graft donors, with transient mixed chimerism. Thawed PBMCs were FACS-sorted into unstimulated CD4+CD25+CD127- regulatory T cells, CD4+CD25- non-regulatory cells, CD4 and CD8 cells. V was clipped by 4 bases and J by 7 bases, with 10 bases between them. The CDR3 is 13 residues long. Germline V gene sequence: CDR1 PRHDT, CDR2 FYEKMQ (reference sequence). This receptor was identified in a human patient who received a combined kidney and bone marrow transplant. Some T cells may originate from the graft donor. V and J are TRBV13 and TRBJ2-2; possibly TRBD1 for D (6 bases). The source was CD8+ T cells from blood (PBMCs), collected 6 months after the transplant. For the CDR3, the DNA is TGTGCCAGCAGCTCTCAGGGGTTCGGGGAGCTGTTTTTT. It encodes CASSSQGFGELFF.